This T cell receptor (beta chain) emerged from a study of OX40 agonist ivuxolimab in advanced cancers. Worth noting for this clone: Antigen: not known.

The CDR3 extends over 15 amino acids. Germline values: CDR1 SNHLY, CDR2 FYNNEI. Trimming took off 6 bases at V and 4 bases at J, with 15 bases between the two ends. Study results and caveats: CD4+ and CD8+ T cells in blood underwent clonal expansion by week 6 at 0.1 to 3.0 mg/kg.

Sequenced by immunoSEQ multiplex PCR; TCRdb stores in-frame clones only, minus some. The sample shows tens of thousands of clones, around 88% of them seen only once. The J gene is TRBJ1-4, the V gene TRBV2; D unresolved. This material consisted of CD4+ or CD8+ T cells sorted from blood, taken in a trial of the OX40 agonist ivuxolimab. The clonotype originates from an adult with an advanced solid tumor such as melanoma, head and neck, liver or kidney cancer. The CDR3 region has the DNA TGTGCCAGCAGCGAAAGAACGTCGGGTAATGAAAAACTGTTTTTT. Translated, it gives CASSERTSGNEKLFF.